The present T cell receptor beta chain was sequenced within a study of shared clonotypes between healthy human individuals. General observations from the study: Clonotype sharing among donors was thought likely to change with sequencing depth.

The V gene end was trimmed by 2 bases and the J gene end by 5 bases; junction bases not matched to a gene: 11. The germline V gene has CDR1 MDHEN and CDR2 SYDVKM. The CDR3 has 17 residues. Every subset had its genomic DNA shared out evenly among several immunoSEQ plates. Libraries were prepared by immunoSEQ multiplex PCR; TCRdb keeps only in-frame clonotypes and omits some of them. Among 2.3 million or so clones listed, over 90% were seen once. On this clone: Its antigen is still unknown.

Sequencing was carried out using naive CD4+ T cells from PBMCs. Subset meaning: CD45RA+ positively selected. The chain uses TRBV28 and TRBJ2-5; 10 bases are shared with TRBD2. The receptor was isolated from a man younger than 30 in good health. Some clones in this sample may be carry-over from other donors' samples. CDR3 sequence (DNA): TGTGCCAGCAGTTTAGTGTTAGCGGGAGGTCTCGGGGAGACCCAGTACTTC. Translated: CASSLVLAGGLGETQYF.